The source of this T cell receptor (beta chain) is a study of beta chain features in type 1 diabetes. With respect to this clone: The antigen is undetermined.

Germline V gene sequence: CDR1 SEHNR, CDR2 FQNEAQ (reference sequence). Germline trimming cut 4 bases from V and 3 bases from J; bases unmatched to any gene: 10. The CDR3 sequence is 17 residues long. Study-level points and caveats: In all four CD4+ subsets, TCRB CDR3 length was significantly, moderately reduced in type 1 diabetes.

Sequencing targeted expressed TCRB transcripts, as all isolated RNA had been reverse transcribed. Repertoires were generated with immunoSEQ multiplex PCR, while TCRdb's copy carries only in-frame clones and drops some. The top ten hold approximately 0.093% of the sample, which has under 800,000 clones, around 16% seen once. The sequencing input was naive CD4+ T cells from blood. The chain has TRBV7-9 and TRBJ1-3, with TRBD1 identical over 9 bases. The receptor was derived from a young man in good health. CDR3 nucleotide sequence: TGTGCCAGCAGCTCGGGGTACAGGGGGCCTATTGGAAACACCATATATTTT. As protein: CASSSGYRGPIGNTIYF.